The subject of this entry is one T cell receptor beta chain. The data stem from a study of tumor-infiltrating lymphocytes in oesophageal squamous cell carcinoma. From germline, CDR1 is SGHAT and CDR2 FQNNGV. Trimming cost V 8 bases and J 6 bases; bases outside gene matches: 9. The CDR3 is made up of 14 amino acids. From the PCR reads, TCRdb called clonotypes with MiXCR, one entry per CDR3 protein. The profile shows 15,000 to 20,000 distinct CDR3 sequences, 50% of them singletons. The rearrangement joins TRBV11-2 to TRBJ2-5, with 10 bases fitting TRBD1. The sequence was collected from a male donor with esophageal squamous cell carcinoma. Sequencing used esophageal tumor tissue. This chain's CDR3 is CASRTGTGVKTQYF. The CDR3 nucleotides read TGTGCCAGCCGTACCGGGACAGGGGTAAAGACCCAGTACTTC.